The next 7 T cell receptor beta chains were all read from a single sample in a study of T cells in localized non-small cell lung cancer. The repertoire was sequenced with immunoSEQ multiplex PCR; TCRdb's copy has only in-frame clones and lacks some. Found here are over 20,000 clones, under 95% of them singletons; the top ten hold 13% to 15%. The sequencing here drew on peripheral blood, taken before any cancer treatment. These receptors were obtained from a man between 40 and 69 years old with stage III squamous cell lung carcinoma.

This chain connects TRBV7-2 to TRBJ2-7; maybe TRBD2 (5 bases). Germline assignment: CDR1 SGHTA and CDR2 FQGNSA. CDR3 length: 14 residues. The ends were cut back, 5 bases at V and 7 bases at J, with 18 bases in the middle. The CDR3 nucleotides are TGTGCCAGCAGCCCATTAGCGTCGAACGGGGAGCAGTACTTC. Residues: CASSPLASNGEQYF. The whole variable domain, remainder taken from reference TRBV7-2 and TRBJ2-7, is GAGVSQSPSNKVTEKGKDVELRCDPISGHTALYWYRQSLGQGLEFLIYFQGNSAPDKSGLPSDRFSAERTGGSVSTLTIQRTQQEDSAVYLCASSPLASNGEQYFGPGTRLTVT.

J is TRBJ1-2 and V is TRBV11-2; D ambiguous. Germline CDR1 and CDR2: SGHAT and FQNNGV. Trimming left V 5 bases short and J 8 bases short, with 9 bases between. The CDR3 has 11 amino acids. The DNA of the CDR3 is TGTGCCAGCAGCCCCCCCCAGGGCTACACCTTC. It encodes CASSPPQGYTF.

The CDR3 sequence: CSAPNWDTQYF. The CDR3 nucleotides read TGCAGTGCTCCAAACTGGGATACGCAGTATTTT. V usage is TRBV20-1 and J usage is TRBJ2-3; D unclear. The CDR3 has 11 amino acids. The V end was cut by 5 bases, the J end by 6 bases, with 9 bases between. Germline lookup yields CDR1 DFQATT and CDR2 SNEGSKA (reference sequence).

The rearrangement joins TRBV7-2 to TRBJ1-2, with D tentatively TRBD1 (6 bases). This CDR3 region has 15 residues. The V and J ends lost 4 bases and 4 bases respectively, with 16 bases between them. CDR1 and CDR2 from the germline V gene are SGHTA and FQGNSA. The CDR3 nucleotides are TGTGCCAGCAGCTCGTGGGGAACAGGGAGCTATGGCTACACCTTC. Protein product: CASSSWGTGSYGYTF.

This sequence joins TRBV15 and TRBJ2-7; 11 nucleotides agree with TRBD1. This CDR3 contains 16 residues. Germline CDR1 and CDR2: LNHNV and YYDKDF (reference sequence). V lost 0 bases, J lost 7 bases, and 8 bases stayed unmatched. CDR3 sequence (DNA): TGTGCCACCAGCAGAGATGGGGGACAGGGGGTGGAAGAGCAGTACTTC. Encoded protein: CATSRDGGQGVEEQYF.

The chain couples TRBV7-9 to TRBJ1-1, with D tentatively TRBD1 (5 bases). The length of the CDR3 is 13 residues. Trimming cost V 6 bases and J 1 base, with 9 bases left between them. Germline values: CDR1 SEHNR, CDR2 FQNEAQ (reference sequence). The CDR3 DNA is TGTGCCAGCAGTCTAACAGGGAACACTGAAGCTTTCTTT. It is translated as CASSLTGNTEAFF.

This chain connects TRBV15 to TRBJ2-1, with 9 nucleotides matching TRBD2. Germline loops: CDR1 LNHNV, CDR2 YYDKDF (reference sequence). V lost 2 bases to trimming and J lost 5 bases; unmatched junction nucleotides: 4. The CDR3 is 15 residues long. The CDR3 is CATSRSSGNNNEQFF. DNA for the CDR3: TGTGCCACCAGCAGATCTAGCGGGAACAACAATGAGCAGTTCTTC.